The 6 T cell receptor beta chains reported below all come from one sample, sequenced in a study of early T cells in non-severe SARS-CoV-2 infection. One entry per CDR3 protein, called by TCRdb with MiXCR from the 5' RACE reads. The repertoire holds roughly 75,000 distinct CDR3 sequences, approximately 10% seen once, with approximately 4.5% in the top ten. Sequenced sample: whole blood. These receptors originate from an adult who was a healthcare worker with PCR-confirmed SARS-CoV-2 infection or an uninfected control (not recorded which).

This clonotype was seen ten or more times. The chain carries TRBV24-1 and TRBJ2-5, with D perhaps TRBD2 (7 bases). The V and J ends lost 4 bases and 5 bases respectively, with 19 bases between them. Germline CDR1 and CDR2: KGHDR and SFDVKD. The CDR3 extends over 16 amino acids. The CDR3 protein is CATSDSEPGGSETQYF. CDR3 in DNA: TGTGCCACCAGTGACTCGGAACCGGGGGGCTCGGAGACCCAGTACTTC.

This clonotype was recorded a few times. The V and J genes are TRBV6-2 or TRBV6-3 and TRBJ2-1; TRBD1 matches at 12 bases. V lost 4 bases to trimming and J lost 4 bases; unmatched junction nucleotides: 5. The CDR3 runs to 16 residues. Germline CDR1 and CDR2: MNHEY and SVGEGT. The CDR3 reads CASSSGQGATYNEQFF. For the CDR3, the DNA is TGTGCCAGCAGTTCGGGACAGGGGGCTACGTACAATGAGCAGTTCTTC.

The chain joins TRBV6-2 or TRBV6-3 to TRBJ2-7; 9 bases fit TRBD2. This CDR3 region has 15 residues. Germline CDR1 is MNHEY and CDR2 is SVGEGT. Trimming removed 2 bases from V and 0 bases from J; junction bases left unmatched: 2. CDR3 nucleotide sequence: TGTGCCAGCAGTTACGATAGCGGGGGCTCCTACGAGCAGTACTTC. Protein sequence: CASSYDSGGSYEQYF.

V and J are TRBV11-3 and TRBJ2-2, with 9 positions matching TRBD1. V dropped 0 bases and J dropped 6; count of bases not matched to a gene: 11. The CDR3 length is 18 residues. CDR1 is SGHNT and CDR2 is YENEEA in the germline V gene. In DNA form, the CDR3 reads TGTGCCAGCAGCTTAGATTCGATGGGGGACAGGGCGTCCGGGGAGCTGTTTTTT. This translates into CASSLDSMGDRASGELFF.

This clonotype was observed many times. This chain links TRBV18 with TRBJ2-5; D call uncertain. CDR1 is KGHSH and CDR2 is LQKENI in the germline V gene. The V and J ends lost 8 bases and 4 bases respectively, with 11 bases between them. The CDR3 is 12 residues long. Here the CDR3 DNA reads TGTGCCAGCAGTCCGGGCGGAGAGACCCAGTACTTC. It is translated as CASSPGGETQYF.

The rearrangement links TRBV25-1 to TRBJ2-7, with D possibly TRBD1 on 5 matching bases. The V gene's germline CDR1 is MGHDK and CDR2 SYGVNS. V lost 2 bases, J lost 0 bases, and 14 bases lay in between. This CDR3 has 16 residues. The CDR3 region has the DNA TGTGCCAGCAGTGAACCGCGGCAGGGCAGCTCCTACGAGCAGTACTTC. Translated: CASSEPRQGSSYEQYF.